The text below deals with one T cell receptor (beta chain). Its antigen is undetermined. Profiled with immunoSEQ multiplex PCR; TCRdb holds only in-frame clones, not every one. The sample lists some 130,000 clones; 87% were seen once. The data stem from a study of T cell responses to AZD1222 COVID-19 vaccine. General study points: The donors showed a predominance of white British ancestry and of females, with possible underestimation of clonal diversity.

Germline V gene lookup returns CDR1 SGHDT and CDR2 YYEEEE. The CDR3 is 14 residues long. Trimming took 5 bases from V and 5 from J, leaving 15 bases between them. The specimen was peripheral blood, collected on day 0 of AZD1222 vaccination. This receptor was identified in an adult in good health. The rearrangement links TRBV5-6 to TRBJ2-3; a weak D match, TRBD2 (6 bases). The CDR3 spells CASSYPVGGDTQYF. CDR3 DNA sequence: TGTGCCAGCAGTTACCCGGTGGGGGGAGATACGCAGTATTTT.